This is a list of T cell receptor beta chains from one sample in a study of Graves' ophthalmopathy and Graves' hyperthyroidism. TCRdb re-called the multiplex PCR reads with MiXCR, one entry per CDR3 protein. This sample has some 1.1 million distinct CDR3 sequences; about two fifths occur once, and the top ten carry more than 9.5%. The material sequenced was peripheral blood or thyroid tissue (not recorded which). These receptors were collected from an adult man with Graves' hyperthyroidism. Both conserved end residues are part of each CDR3. The order of the fields is J gene, V gene, clone size, D gene, CDR3 DNA, CDR3 protein. The D gene is left open where the match is weak. Clone size is given for some rows only: seen once, a few or many times, or a class if the clone is expanded.

>TRBJ1-5|TRBV10-3|.|TRBD1
TGTGCCATCAGTGATACCCGACAGGGCCATCAGCCCCAGCATTTT
CAISDTRQGHQPQHF
>TRBJ2-2|TRBV7-2|.|TRBD1
TGTGCCAGCAGCTTAGGCAGGGGGCCACAGGAGCTGTTTTTT
CASSLGRGPQELFF
>TRBJ2-7|TRBV7-9|few|.
TGTGCCAGCAGCTACCCGGGGGTGATGCGGAACGAGCAGTACTTC
CASSYPGVMRNEQYF
>TRBJ2-5|TRBV7-2|.|.
TGTGCCAGCAGCTTACCCCAGGGGCCGACAGAGACCCAGTACTTC
CASSLPQGPTETQYF
>TRBJ2-2|TRBV25-1|.|.
TGTGCCAGCAGCCACGGCCTGGGTGGGCTGTTTTTT
CASSHGLGGLFF
>TRBJ2-7|TRBV6-5|.|TRBD2
TGTGCCAGCCAGGACTTTCGGGGGGACTCCTACGAGCAGTACTTC
CASQDFRGDSYEQYF
>TRBJ2-2|TRBV2|many|.
TGTGCCAGCAGTGAGCTAGTGTTAGCCGGGGAGCTGTTTTTT
CASSELVLAGELFF
>TRBJ1-1|TRBV7-9|.|TRBD1
TGTGCCAGCAGCTTAGCAGGGGACAGGAGTTTCACTGAAGCTTTCTTT
CASSLAGDRSFTEAFF
>TRBJ1-6|TRBV15|.|TRBD1
TGTGCCACCAGCAGTCACGGACAGGGGCCGGATTCACCCCTCCACTTT
CATSSHGQGPDSPLHF
>TRBJ1-1|TRBV6-5|.|.
TGTGCCAGCAGTTACGGAGGGGTGGGCACTGAAGCTTTCTTT
CASSYGGVGTEAFF
>TRBJ2-7|TRBV10-3|many|.
TGTGCCATCGCGGACAGCTCCTACGAGCAGTACTTC
CAIADSSYEQYF
>TRBJ1-1|TRBV12-3/TRBV12-4|.|.
TGTGCCAGCAGTTTTGGCCCTCGCATTGAAGCTTTCTTT
CASSFGPRIEAFF
>TRBJ2-7|TRBV4-2|.|TRBD2
TGTGCCAGCAGCCAGGCTCTAGCGGGCACAGCCTACGAGCAGTACTTC
CASSQALAGTAYEQYF
>TRBJ2-2|TRBV12-3/TRBV12-4|.|.
TGTGCCAGCAAGCCTGATTTGAACACCGGGGAGCTGTTTTTT
CASKPDLNTGELFF
>TRBJ1-4|TRBV2|.|.
TGTGCCAGCAGTGAGTCCAGGGTCGGGGGCAATGAAAAACTGTTTTTT
CASSESRVGGNEKLFF
>TRBJ1-4|TRBV4-1|few|TRBD1
TGCGCCAGCAGCCAAGATCGCGGGGGGACAGCCGGTGAAAAACTGTTTTTT
CASSQDRGGTAGEKLFF
>TRBJ2-2|TRBV9|many|.
TGTGCCAGCAGCTATCCAGGGCGTGGGACCGGGGAGCTGTTTTTT
CASSYPGRGTGELFF
>TRBJ1-6|TRBV10-3|few|.
TGTGCCATCATGGCGGCGGAAAATTCACCCCTCCACTTT
CAIMAAENSPLHF
>TRBJ1-1|TRBV7-9|.|TRBD1
TGTGCCAGCAGCTCCCCGGGACAGGGGTTGGCTGAAGCTTTCTTT
CASSSPGQGLAEAFF
>TRBJ2-7|TRBV3-1|few|.
TGTGCCAGCAGCCAAAGCTGGAGCAGGATCTACGAGCAGTACTTC
CASSQSWSRIYEQYF
>TRBJ2-5|TRBV27|few|TRBD1
TGTGCCAGCAGTTTATCGACAGGGGTGGAGACCCAGTACTTC
CASSLSTGVETQYF
>TRBJ2-6|TRBV20-1|many|.
TGCAGTGCTCGCCCATCAGGGGCTGGGGCCAACGTCCTGACTTTC
CSARPSGAGANVLTF
>TRBJ1-5|TRBV12-3/TRBV12-4|many|.
TGTGCCAGCAGACCAGCGGGGACACGCAATCAGCCCCAGCATTTT
CASRPAGTRNQPQHF
>TRBJ1-2|TRBV11-2|few|TRBD1
TGTGCCAGCAGCTTACCGGGACAGGCCGGGGCTAACTATGGCTACACCTTC
CASSLPGQAGANYGYTF
>TRBJ1-4|TRBV5-8|few|.
TGTGCCAGCAGCTTGGTTGGTGGTGTAGGTGAAAAACTGTTTTTT
CASSLVGGVGEKLFF
>TRBJ2-5|TRBV3-1|few|TRBD1
TGTGCCAGCAGCCAGGGGACAGGGCCTCAAGAGACCCAGTACTTC
CASSQGTGPQETQYF
>TRBJ2-5|TRBV9|many|.
TGTGCCAGCAGCCCTACGGGGGGCCCGCCTTGGGACCAGTACTTC
CASSPTGGPPWDQYF
>TRBJ2-3|TRBV29-1|many|.
TGCAGCGGGGCAATGGGATGGAAAGATACGCAGTATTTT
CSGAMGWKDTQYF
>TRBJ1-3|TRBV7-9|.|TRBD1
TGTGCCAGCAGCCCTCGCGGGACAGGGCGGGTGAACACCATATATTTT
CASSPRGTGRVNTIYF
>TRBJ1-1|TRBV12-3/TRBV12-4|.|.
TGTGCCAGCAGTTTAGAGACAGCGGGTAGGAATGAAGCTTTCTTT
CASSLETAGRNEAFF
>TRBJ1-6|TRBV12-3/TRBV12-4|.|TRBD1
TGTGCCAGCGTCCGGGACAGTGAGAATTCACCCCTCCACTTT
CASVRDSENSPLHF
>TRBJ1-2|TRBV9|.|TRBD1
TGTGCCAGCAGCTTATCTAGGGGGCCCCTACCATATGGCTACACCTTC
CASSLSRGPLPYGYTF
>TRBJ2-2|TRBV5-4|.|.
TGTGCCAGCAGCGCCGGGGGCAGGCGACCGGGCACCGGGGAGCTGTTTTTT
CASSAGGRRPGTGELFF
>TRBJ2-5|TRBV9|many|.
TGTGCCAGCAGCGTAGGCAGGGGTGGGGAGACCCAGTACTTC
CASSVGRGGETQYF
>TRBJ1-6|TRBV9|.|TRBD1
TGTGCCAGCAGCGCCCAAACCGGGACAGGGGTCATTTCACCCCTCCACTTT
CASSAQTGTGVISPLHF
>TRBJ1-5|TRBV4-3|.|TRBD1
TGCGCCAGCAGCCACGAAGCTACGGGACAGGGGTCTCCGGCCCAGCATTTT
CASSHEATGQGSPAQHF